The entry below describes one T cell receptor beta chain. Which antigen it targets is not known. No much larger clone is present one base from it, and per-base qualities are unavailable. Preparation of the library involved 5' RACE. Sequenced using an Illumina HiSeq 2000. Template switching added a universal primer binding site, and the final cDNA carried a unique molecular identifier that allowed TCR cDNA molecules to be counted accurately. First-strand cDNA for TCR alpha and beta chains was synthesized from specific primers in the conserved constant-segment region. To control for contamination, every cDNA library carried two barcodes: a SMART-Mk sample barcode plus Illumina barcodes. TruSeq adapter sequences and Illumina sample barcodes were added in two successive PCR steps. The Illumina HiSeq platform was used with custom primers to sequence TCR alpha and beta cDNA libraries. The original methods were these. MiGEC processed the raw reads to extract unique molecular identifiers, while MiXCR was used to determine the CDR3 positions. Recombination models were inferred per individual with the repgenHMM and IGoR tools using an EM algorithm. The analysis of shared clonotypes was done with the tcR package in R, with sharing normalized by the product of cloneset sizes. To study raw recombination without the effects of thymic and clonal selection, out-of-frame nonproductive sequences were analyzed. The raw public data were reprocessed by TCRdb itself: fastp quality trimming at Q25, MiXCR clonotype calling, in-frame beta chains only. Every distinct CDR3 protein forms one entry, paired with its most common genes and DNA. The V and J calls shown here were made by TCRdb, not taken from the authors' results. The sample records some 1,600,000 distinct CDR3 sequences, around 29% of which are singletons. 0.25% to 0.3% of the sample lies in the top ten.

This entry belongs to a study of identical twins (dated by TCRdb to about 2016). General notes on the study: To test whether fetal clonotypes persist, this study deep-sequenced TCR alpha and beta repertoires from monozygotic twins, from unrelated adults of various ages, and from cord blood. To rule out contamination, replicate twin experiments were performed at different times with different library preparation protocols. Study-wide findings and limitations: Compared with coincidental sharing between unrelated individuals, out-of-frame TCR alpha sequences shared between twins showed an excess of sequences with low generation probability. In monozygotic twins, recombination models systematically underestimated out-of-frame TCR alpha sharing, but the models matched the sharing seen between unrelated individuals. Excess twin sharing in beta out-of-frame sequences was weaker because fewer shared sequences lowered the signal-to-noise ratio. Because the same donors could not be followed over many years, the conclusions depended on cross-sectional statistical analysis. Abundant cord blood beta clonotypes carried fewer insertions; young adult naive repertoires showed a weaker similar trend, while memory repertoires showed none. Invariant T cells such as MAIT and iNKT could partly confound zero-insertion analyses, though diverse VJ usage argued against this for most clonotypes.

Every donor was a healthy Caucasian. CDR3 length: 12 amino acids, cysteine to phenylalanine. Only the CDR3 DNA is retained, 36 bases long and in frame from the first base. The germline ends are 6 bases apart after V is trimmed by 6 bases and J by 0 bases. The CDR1 and CDR2 encoded by the germline V gene (reference sequence) are DFQATT and SNEGSKA. The chain links TRBV20-1 with TRBJ1-5; no confident D gene assignment can be made. This sequence originates from a newborn girl in good health. The specimen was cord blood. For the CDR3, the sequence is CSALRSNQPQHF. The bases are TGCAGTGCCCTACGTAGCAATCAGCCCCAGCATTTT.